This entry describes one T cell receptor (beta chain). Its specificity is unknown. Sequencing used immunoSEQ multiplex PCR; TCRdb keeps in-frame clones, though not all of them. The sample includes over 100,000 clones, about nine tenths of them seen just once. This sample stems from a study of cytomegalovirus exposure and HLA in healthy donors. The study, taken as a whole, reports: Most TCR sequences were rare, but some public TCRs occurred in many donors.

Germline loops: CDR1 MNHEY, CDR2 SVGAGI. This CDR3 comprises 14 residues. V lost 3 bases to trimming and J lost 3 bases, with 9 bases between them. The sequenced sample consisted of PBMCs. The rearrangement links TRBV6-5 to TRBJ1-5; no clear D gene. The sequence derives from a woman under 30 in good health and CMV-seronegative. The CDR3 spells CASSYFSFNQPQHF. The CDR3 bases are TGTGCCAGCAGTTATTTTAGTTTCAATCAGCCCCAGCATTTT.